Below, 18 T cell receptor beta chains from the same sample are listed, as sequenced in a study of response to subunit inactivated influenza vaccine. TCRdb used MiXCR to reprocess the RT-PCR reads, holding one entry per CDR3 protein. The data hold 610,000 or so distinct CDR3 sequences, with around 13% observed a single time. Here the sequenced sample was PBMCs from blood, taken about 11 days after vaccination. Every receptor here comes from a man between 50 and 59 years old who received an inactivated influenza vaccine.

In this sample, this clonotype turned up many times. The rearrangement uses TRBV3-1 and TRBJ2-2; D gene unclear. The V end was cut by 3 bases, the J end by 7 bases, with 6 bases between. The CDR3 extends over 12 amino acids. Germline loops: CDR1 LGHDT, CDR2 YNNKEL (reference sequence). Written as DNA, the CDR3 is TGTGCCAGCAGCCAGCCAAACGGGGAGCTGTTTTTT. Translation: CASSQPNGELFF.

V usage is TRBV7-2 and J usage is TRBJ2-5; 9 bases are a match to TRBD2. The CDR3 has 16 amino acids. Trimming took 2 bases from V and 3 from J; bases not matched to a gene: 7. In germline, CDR1 is SGHTA, CDR2 FQGNSA. This chain's CDR3 is CASSLRPREGEETQYF. CDR3 sequence (DNA): TGTGCCAGCAGCTTACGTCCGCGGGAGGGCGAAGAGACCCAGTACTTC.

The rearrangement links TRBV7-2 to TRBJ2-7; TRBD2 matches 10 bases. V shed 5 bases and J 4 bases; nucleotides not matched to a gene: 11. The CDR3 is 16 amino acids. Per the germline V gene, CDR1 is SGHTA and CDR2 is FQGNSA. The CDR3 nucleotides read TGTGCCAGCAGCCCTGGCCCCACTAGCGGGACTTACGAGCAGTACTTC. Amino acid sequence: CASSPGPTSGTYEQYF.

The chain is built from TRBV7-2 and TRBJ2-5; tentative D call: TRBD2 (6 bases). Trimming took off 8 bases at V and 5 bases at J, with 15 bases between the two ends. There are 13 residues in the CDR3. Germline V CDR1 and CDR2: SGHTA, FQGNSA. CDR3: CASQGLPRETQYF. The CDR3 DNA is TGTGCCAGCCAGGGACTTCCGCGGGAGACCCAGTACTTC.

V and J are TRBV29-1 and TRBJ1-2; 10 nucleotides line up with TRBD1. Germline CDR1 reads SQVTM; CDR2 reads ANQGSEA. V lost 6 bases and J lost 6; bases outside the gene matches: 7. This CDR3 comprises 13 residues. The CDR3 here is CSVSTGGWDGYTF. In nucleotides, the CDR3 is TGCAGCGTCTCGACAGGGGGCTGGGATGGCTACACCTTC.

This clonotype has only a few counts. The CDR3 sequence: CSGSGGENIQYF. In DNA form, the CDR3 reads TGCAGCGGATCAGGGGGAGAAAACATTCAGTACTTC. This chain joins TRBV29-1 and TRBJ2-4, with 7 positions matching TRBD1. The junction had 5 bases not matched to a gene; V was cut back by 7 bases and J by 5 bases. This CDR3 is 12 amino acids long. Germline assignment: CDR1 SQVTM and CDR2 ANQGSEA. The complete variable domain, with remaining parts taken from reference TRBV29-1 and TRBJ2-4, reads SAVISQKPSRDICQRGTSLTIQCQVDSQVTMMFWYRQQPGQSLTLIATANQGSEATYESGFVIDKFPISRPNLTFSTLTVSNMSPEDSSIYLCSGSGGENIQYFGAGTRLSVL.

This clonotype was picked up a small number of times. The chain uses TRBV25-1 and TRBJ2-7, with D perhaps TRBD1 (5 bases). Germline V gene lookup returns CDR1 MGHDK and CDR2 SYGVNS. Trimming took 5 bases from V and 1 from J, leaving 9 bases between them. The CDR3 runs 13 residues. The CDR3 spells CASSWGGSYEQYF. The DNA for the CDR3 is TGTGCCAGCAGTTGGGGCGGATCCTACGAGCAGTACTTC.

This clonotype was seen a few times. The gene calls are TRBV18 and TRBJ2-2; D is perhaps TRBD1 (6 bases). Trimming took 3 bases from V and 2 from J, leaving 10 bases between them. The germline V gene has CDR1 KGHSH and CDR2 LQKENI. CDR3 size: 15 residues. CDR3 in DNA: TGTGCCAGCTCACCCTACAGGGCCAACACCGGGGAGCTGTTTTTT. This codes for CASSPYRANTGELFF.

Notes on this clonotype: A clone one base away is much larger, so this may be a read error. The rearrangement uses TRBV11-3 and TRBJ2-1; a possible D gene is TRBD2 (5 bases). Trimming took 5 bases from V and 2 from J, leaving 7 bases between them. In germline, CDR1 is SGHNT, CDR2 YENEEA. The CDR3 consists of 13 residues. The CDR3 region is CASSTGAYNEQFF. The CDR3 DNA sequence: TGTGCCAGCAGCACCGGGGCCTACAATGAGCAGTTCTTC.

This clonotype was seen more than once but under ten times. The CDR3 coding sequence is TGTGCCAGCAGCCCCCCCGACGAGCAGTACTTC. Translating gives CASSPPDEQYF. The chain uses TRBV7-9 and TRBJ2-7; D is unclear. V lost 5 bases to trimming and J lost 5 bases, with 7 bases between them. This CDR3 is 11 amino acids long. CDR1 SEHNR and CDR2 FQNEAQ come from the germline V gene (reference sequence).

This clonotype came up a few times. V usage is TRBV29-1 and J usage is TRBJ1-2, with no clear D. Trimming took off 7 bases at V and 1 base at J, with 13 bases between the two ends. This CDR3 region has 13 residues. CDR1 is SQVTM and CDR2 is ANQGSEA in the germline V gene. The CDR3 reads CSAGVGSNYGYTF. The CDR3 bases are TGCAGCGCCGGAGTAGGAAGTAACTATGGCTACACCTTC. The entire variable domain, with the rest obtained from reference TRBV29-1 and TRBJ1-2, is as follows: SAVISQKPSRDICQRGTSLTIQCQVDSQVTMMFWYRQQPGQSLTLIATANQGSEATYESGFVIDKFPISRPNLTFSTLTVSNMSPEDSSIYLCSAGVGSNYGYTFGSGTRLTVV.

In this sample, this clonotype turned up a few times. The J gene is TRBJ2-5, the V gene TRBV12-3 or TRBV12-4; a weak D match, TRBD1 (5 bases). This CDR3 is 15 amino acids long. The V gene lost 6 bases and the J gene lost 4 bases, with 18 bases spanning the gap. Here the CDR3 reads CASRMGQGLGETQYF. For the CDR3, the DNA is TGTGCCAGCAGAATGGGTCAGGGCCTAGGAGAGACCCAGTACTTC.

This rearrangement joins TRBV4-2 to TRBJ2-7; D is uncertain. This CDR3 contains 13 residues. Trimming removed 0 bases from V and 6 bases from J, with 9 bases in between. Looked up from germline, CDR1 is LGHNA and CDR2 is YNFKEQ. In nucleotides, the CDR3 is TGTGCCAGCAGCCAAGAACCTCTCGGCGAGCAGTACTTC. Amino acid sequence: CASSQEPLGEQYF.

This clonotype came up many times. V usage is TRBV7-2 and J usage is TRBJ1-4; possible D gene TRBD1, 5 bases. This CDR3 spans 15 amino acids. V lost 0 bases to trimming and J lost 3 bases, with 8 bases between them. The germline V gene encodes CDR1 SGHTA and CDR2 FQGNSA. The CDR3, as DNA: TGTGCCAGCAGCTTAGCAGGGGCTCCTAATGAAAAACTGTTTTTT. Protein product: CASSLAGAPNEKLFF.

This clonotype has more than one count but fewer than ten. The junction and the germline gene differ at one end; a read error may be behind it. This rearrangement joins TRBV6-1 to TRBJ2-7, with D perhaps TRBD1 (5 bases). Per germline, CDR1 MNHNS and CDR2 SASEGT. The CDR3 is made up of 10 amino acids. CDR3 loop: CASSERVQDF. The CDR3 region has the DNA TGTGCCAGCAGTGAAAGGGTACAGGACTTC.

The chain uses TRBV20-1 and TRBJ2-1, with 9 bases lining up with TRBD2. Germline V gene lookup returns CDR1 DFQATT and CDR2 SNEGSKA (reference sequence). This CDR3 spans 14 amino acids. Trimming at V came to 3 bases and at J to 6 bases, leaving 6 bases not matched to a gene. CDR3 coding DNA: TGCAGTGCTAGTGGTCCTAGCGGGACCAATGAGCAGTTCTTC. Translation: CSASGPSGTNEQFF.

In its sample, this clonotype was seen a few times. The chain uses TRBV10-1 and TRBJ2-3; D is ambiguous. The CDR3 length is 14 residues. V was clipped by 2 bases and J by 2 bases, with 8 bases between them. The germline V gene encodes CDR1 WNHNN and CDR2 SYGVQD (reference sequence). In DNA, the CDR3 is TGCGCCAGCAGTGAGCAAGCACCCACAGATACGCAGTATTTT. Translation gives CASSEQAPTDTQYF.

V usage is TRBV28 and J usage is TRBJ1-6; unclear D gene. CDR1 and CDR2 from the germline V gene are MDHEN and SYDVKM. Trimming left V 8 bases short and J 9 bases short, with 17 bases between. CDR3 length: 14 residues. The CDR3, as DNA: TGTGCCAGCCGACCCCCCCGGGGTGCTTCACCCCTCCACTTT. Translated: CASRPPRGASPLHF.